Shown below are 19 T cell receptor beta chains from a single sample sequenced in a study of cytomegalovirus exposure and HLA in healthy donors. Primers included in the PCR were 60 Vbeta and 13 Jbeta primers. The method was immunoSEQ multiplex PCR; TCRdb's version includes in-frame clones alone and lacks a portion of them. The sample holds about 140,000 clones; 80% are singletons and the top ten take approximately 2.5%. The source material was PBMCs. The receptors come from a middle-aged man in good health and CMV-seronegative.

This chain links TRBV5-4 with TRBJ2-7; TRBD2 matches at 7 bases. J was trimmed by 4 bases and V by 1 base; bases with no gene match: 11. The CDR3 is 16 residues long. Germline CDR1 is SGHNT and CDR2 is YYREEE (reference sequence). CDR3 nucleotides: TGTGCCAGCAGCTTGTCCCGCGGGAGTAAAAAATACGAGCAGTACTTC. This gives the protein CASSLSRGSKKYEQYF. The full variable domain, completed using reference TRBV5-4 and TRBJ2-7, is ETGVTQSPTHLIKTRGQQVTLRCSSQSGHNTVSWYQQALGQGPQFIFQYYREEENGRGNFPPRFSGLQFPNYSSELNVNALELDDSALYLCASSLSRGSKKYEQYFGPGTRLTVT.

This chain's CDR3 is CASSATQEQFF. The CDR3 nucleotides are TGCGCCAGCAGCGCTACCCAAGAGCAGTTCTTC. The genes are TRBV4-1 and TRBJ2-1, with D unresolved. Germline CDR1 and CDR2: MGHRA and YSYEKL. This CDR3 is 11 amino acids long. V shed 5 bases and J shed 10 bases, with 9 bases lying between them.

CDR3 sequence reads: CASSYGQDGAKNIQYF. The CDR3 nucleotides are TGTGCCAGCAGCTACGGACAGGATGGGGCCAAAAACATTCAGTACTTC. The chain has TRBV5-4 and TRBJ2-4; TRBD1 matches 7 bases. Trimming at V came to 3 bases and at J to 1 base, leaving 7 bases not matched to a gene. This CDR3 region has 16 residues. CDR1 is SGHNT, CDR2 YYREEE, per germline (reference sequence).

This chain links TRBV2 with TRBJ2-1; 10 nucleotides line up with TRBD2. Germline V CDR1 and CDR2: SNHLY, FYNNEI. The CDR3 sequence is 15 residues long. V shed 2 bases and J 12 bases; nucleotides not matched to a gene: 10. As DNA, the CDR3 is TGTGCCAGCAGTGAAAATGCTAGCGGGGGTGTTGTGCAGTTCTTC. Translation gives CASSENASGGVVQFF. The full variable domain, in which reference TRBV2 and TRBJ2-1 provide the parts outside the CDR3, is EPEVTQTPSHQVTQMGQEVILRCVPISNHLYFYWYRQILGQKVEFLVSFYNNEISEKSEIFDDQFSVERPDGSNFTLKIRSTKLEDSAMYFCASSENASGGVVQFFGPGTRLTVL.

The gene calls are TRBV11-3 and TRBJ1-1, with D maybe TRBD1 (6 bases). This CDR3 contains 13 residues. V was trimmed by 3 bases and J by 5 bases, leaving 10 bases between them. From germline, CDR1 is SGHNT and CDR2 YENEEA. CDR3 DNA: TGTGCCAGCAGCTTGCAGGGGTATACTGAAGCTTTCTTT. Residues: CASSLQGYTEAFF.

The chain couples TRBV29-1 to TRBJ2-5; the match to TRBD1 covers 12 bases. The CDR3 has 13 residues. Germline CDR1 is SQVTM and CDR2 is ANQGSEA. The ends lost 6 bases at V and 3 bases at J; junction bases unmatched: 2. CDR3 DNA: TGCAGCGTAGGGACAGGGGGCGAAGAGACCCAGTACTTC. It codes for CSVGTGGEETQYF.

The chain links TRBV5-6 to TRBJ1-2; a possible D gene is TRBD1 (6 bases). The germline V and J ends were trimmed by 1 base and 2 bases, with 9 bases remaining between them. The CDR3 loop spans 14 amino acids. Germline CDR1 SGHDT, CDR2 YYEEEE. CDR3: CASSLQQGNYGYTF. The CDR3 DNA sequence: TGTGCCAGCAGCTTGCAACAGGGAAACTATGGCTACACCTTC.

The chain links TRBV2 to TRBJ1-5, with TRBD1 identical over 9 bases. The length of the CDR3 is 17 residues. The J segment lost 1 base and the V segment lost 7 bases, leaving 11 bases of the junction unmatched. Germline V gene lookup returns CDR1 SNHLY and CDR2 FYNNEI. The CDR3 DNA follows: TGTGCCAGCAATCCGTCATCACAGGGGGCGAGCAATCAGCCCCAGCATTTT. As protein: CASNPSSQGASNQPQHF.

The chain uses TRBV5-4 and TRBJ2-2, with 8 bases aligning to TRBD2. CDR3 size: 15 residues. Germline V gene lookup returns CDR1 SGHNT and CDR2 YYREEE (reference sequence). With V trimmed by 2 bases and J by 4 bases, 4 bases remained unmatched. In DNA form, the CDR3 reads TGTGCCAGCAGCTTCGGCGGGGGGCGCACCGGGGAGCTGTTTTTT. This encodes CASSFGGGRTGELFF.

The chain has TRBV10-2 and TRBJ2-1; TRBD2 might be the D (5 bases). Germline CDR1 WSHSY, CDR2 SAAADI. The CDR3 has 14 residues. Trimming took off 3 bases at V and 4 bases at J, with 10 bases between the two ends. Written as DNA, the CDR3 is TGCGCCAGCAGTGAATTATCGGGGTACAATGAGCAGTTCTTC. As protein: CASSELSGYNEQFF.

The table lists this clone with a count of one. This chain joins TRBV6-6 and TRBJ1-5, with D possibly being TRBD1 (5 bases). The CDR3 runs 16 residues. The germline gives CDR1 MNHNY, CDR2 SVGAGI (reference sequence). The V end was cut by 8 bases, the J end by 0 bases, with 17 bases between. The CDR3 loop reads CASGLTGGDSNQPQHF. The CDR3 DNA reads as TGTGCCAGCGGACTAACGGGAGGGGATAGCAATCAGCCCCAGCATTTT.

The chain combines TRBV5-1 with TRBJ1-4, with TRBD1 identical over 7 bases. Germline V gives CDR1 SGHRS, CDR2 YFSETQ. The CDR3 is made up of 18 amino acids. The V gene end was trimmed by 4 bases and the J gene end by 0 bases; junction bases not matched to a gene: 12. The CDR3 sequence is CASSRKGPQGSTNEKLFF. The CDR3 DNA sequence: TGCGCCAGCAGCCGTAAAGGTCCACAGGGGTCAACTAATGAAAAACTGTTTTTT.

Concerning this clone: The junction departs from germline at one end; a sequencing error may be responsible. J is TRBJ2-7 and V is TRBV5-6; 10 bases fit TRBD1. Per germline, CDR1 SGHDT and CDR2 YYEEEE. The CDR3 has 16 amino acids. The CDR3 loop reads CASSWGGQGVSSEQYF. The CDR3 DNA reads TGTGCCAGCAGCTGGGGCGGACAGGGGGTATCCTCCGAGCAGTACTTC.

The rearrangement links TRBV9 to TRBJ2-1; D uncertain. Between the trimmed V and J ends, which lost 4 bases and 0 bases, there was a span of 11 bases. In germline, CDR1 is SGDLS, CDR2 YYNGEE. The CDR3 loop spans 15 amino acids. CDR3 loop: CASSPLFGSYNEQFF. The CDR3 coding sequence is TGTGCCAGCAGCCCCCTCTTCGGCTCCTACAATGAGCAGTTCTTC.

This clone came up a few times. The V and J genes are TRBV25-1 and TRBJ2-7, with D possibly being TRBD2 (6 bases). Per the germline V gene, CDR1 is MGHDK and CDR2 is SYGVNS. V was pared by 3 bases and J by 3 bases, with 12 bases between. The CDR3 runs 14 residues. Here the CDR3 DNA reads TGTGCCAGCAGTGAGGGGGACGGGGGCTACGAGCAGTACTTC. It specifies CASSEGDGGYEQYF.

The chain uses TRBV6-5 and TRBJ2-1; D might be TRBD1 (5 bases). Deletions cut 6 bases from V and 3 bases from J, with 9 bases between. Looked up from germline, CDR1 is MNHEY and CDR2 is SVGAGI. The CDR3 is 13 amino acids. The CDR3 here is CASSRAGYNEQFF. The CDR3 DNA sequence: TGTGCCAGCAGCAGGGCAGGCTACAATGAGCAGTTCTTC.

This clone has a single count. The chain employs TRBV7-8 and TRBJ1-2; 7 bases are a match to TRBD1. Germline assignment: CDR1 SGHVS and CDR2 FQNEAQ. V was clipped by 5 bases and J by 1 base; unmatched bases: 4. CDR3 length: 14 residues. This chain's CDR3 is CASSPGTDNYGYTF. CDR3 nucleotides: TGTGCCAGCAGCCCGGGGACAGATAACTATGGCTACACCTTC.

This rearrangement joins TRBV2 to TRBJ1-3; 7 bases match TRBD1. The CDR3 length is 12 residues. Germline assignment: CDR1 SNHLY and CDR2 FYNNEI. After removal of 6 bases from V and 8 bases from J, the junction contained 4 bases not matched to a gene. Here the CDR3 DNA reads TGTGCCAGCAGGGCAGGGGGAGACACCATATATTTT. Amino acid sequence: CASRAGGDTIYF.

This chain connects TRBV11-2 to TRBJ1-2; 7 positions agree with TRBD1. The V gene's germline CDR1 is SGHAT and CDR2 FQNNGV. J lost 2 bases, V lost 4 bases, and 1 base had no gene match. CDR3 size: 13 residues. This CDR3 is CASSSTGNYGYTF. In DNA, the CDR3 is TGTGCCAGCAGCTCGACAGGGAACTATGGCTACACCTTC.